These 14 T cell receptor beta chains came from one sample sequenced in a study of blood T cell repertoires in COVID-19. Only in-frame clones appear in the TCRdb table, and some are missing; sequencing was by immunoSEQ multiplex PCR. There are roughly 100,000 clones in the sample; about four fifths occur only once, and approximately 15% lies in the top ten. Sequenced sample: peripheral blood. The receptors were sampled from a woman of 80 years or more with acute or convalescent COVID-19.

The J gene is TRBJ1-1, the V gene TRBV30; D perhaps matches TRBD1 (5 bases). Trimming took off 1 base at V and 8 bases at J, with 23 bases between the two ends. From germline, CDR1 is GTSNPN and CDR2 SVGIG (reference sequence). This CDR3 comprises 16 residues. The CDR3 region is CAWSANEGRLAEEAFF. The CDR3 region has the DNA TGTGCCTGGAGTGCCAACGAGGGGAGGTTGGCCGAGGAAGCTTTCTTT. Together with reference TRBV30 and TRBJ1-1, the CDR3 gives the full variable domain: SQTIHQWPATLVQPVGSPLSLECTVEGTSNPNLYWYRQAAGRGLQLLFYSVGIGQISSEVPQNLSASRPQDRQFILSSKKLLLSDSGFYLCAWSANEGRLAEEAFFGQGTRLTVV.

This rearrangement joins TRBV19 to TRBJ2-1; TRBD2 matches 13 bases. The ends lost 3 bases at V and 8 bases at J; junction bases unmatched: 16. From germline, CDR1 is LNHDA and CDR2 SQIVND (reference sequence). The CDR3 sequence is 19 residues long. CDR3 DNA sequence: TGTGCCAGTAGTATCGGACAGGGTAAGACTAGCGGGAGGAGGCATGAGCAGTTCTTC. As protein: CASSIGQGKTSGRRHEQFF.

This clone was counted between two and nine times. This chain joins TRBV18 and TRBJ2-3; D is uncertain. This CDR3 region has 14 residues. V shed 3 bases and J shed 0 bases, with 7 bases lying between them. Germline CDR1 KGHSH, CDR2 LQKENI. CDR3 region: CASSPAGSTDTQYF. The CDR3 bases are TGTGCCAGCTCACCCGCAGGTAGCACAGATACGCAGTATTTT.

The table lists this clone with a few counts. The V call is TRBV4-1, the J call TRBJ1-3, with 8 bases lining up with TRBD1. V shed 3 bases, J shed 3 bases, and the junction held 7 bases outside the gene matches. CDR3 length equals 16 residues. Germline V gives CDR1 MGHRA, CDR2 YSYEKL. CDR3 residues: CASSHPTGEGGNTIYF. The CDR3, as DNA: TGCGCCAGCAGCCACCCGACAGGGGAGGGTGGAAACACCATATATTTT.

The count of this clone is one. CDR3 in amino acids: CASSPRQGNGELFF. Written as DNA, the CDR3 is TGTGCCAGCAGCCCCCGACAGGGTAACGGGGAGCTGTTTTTT. The chain is built from TRBV3-1 (or the pseudogene TRBV3-2) and TRBJ2-2; 7 bases line up with TRBD1. This CDR3 is 14 amino acids long. J was trimmed by 7 bases and V by 4 bases; bases with no gene match: 6. Germline V gene sequence: CDR1 LGHDT, CDR2 YNNKEL (reference sequence).

The V call is TRBV28, the J call TRBJ2-7; the match to TRBD2 covers 11 bases. Germline CDR1 MDHEN, CDR2 SYDVKM. The CDR3 length is 14 residues. After removal of 5 bases from V and 4 bases from J, the junction contained 4 bases not matched to a gene. CDR3 DNA sequence: TGTGCCAGCAGTGATACTAGCGGGAGTTACGAGCAGTACTTC. As protein: CASSDTSGSYEQYF.

The J gene is TRBJ1-4, the V gene TRBV18; 7 bases are a match to TRBD1. V lost 4 bases to trimming and J lost 0 bases; unmatched junction nucleotides: 5. This CDR3 has 16 residues. Germline values: CDR1 KGHSH, CDR2 LQKENI. The CDR3 reads CASSRDRPATNEKLFF. The CDR3 DNA follows: TGTGCCAGCTCACGGGACAGACCTGCAACTAATGAAAAACTGTTTTTT. Full variable domain (remainder filled in from reference TRBV18 and TRBJ1-4): NAGVMQNPRHLVRRRGQEARLRCSPMKGHSHVYWYRQLPEEGLKFMVYLQKENIIDESGMPKERFSAEFPKEGPSILRIQQVVRGDSAAYFCASSRDRPATNEKLFFGSGTQLSVL.

The chain couples TRBV29-1 to TRBJ2-2, with TRBD2 as a possible D gene (6 bases). Germline V gives CDR1 SQVTM, CDR2 ANQGSEA. The CDR3 length is 13 residues. V lost 4 bases and J lost 8, with 14 bases in between. The CDR3 loop is CSVGRGTVGELFF. The CDR3 DNA sequence: TGCAGCGTTGGACGAGGGACTGTGGGGGAGCTGTTTTTT.

The chain has TRBV5-6 and TRBJ2-1; the D gene is possibly TRBD2 (7 bases). CDR1 and CDR2 from the germline V gene are SGHDT and YYEEEE. The ends were cut back, 4 bases at V and 4 bases at J, with 21 bases in the middle. The CDR3 runs to 17 residues. This CDR3 is CASSPRMGGPWYNEQFF. The DNA for the CDR3 is TGTGCCAGCAGCCCTAGGATGGGGGGGCCATGGTACAATGAGCAGTTCTTC.

This rearrangement joins TRBV1 to TRBJ2-1; TRBD2 is taken as the D call from the table, unchecked against the DNA. TRBV1 is an annotated pseudogene. This CDR3 is built from 17 residues. CDR3 DNA sequence: TGCACCAGCAGCCAAGCCATAATAGCGGGGAAAGACAATGAGCAGTTCTTC. Its translation is CTSSQAIIAGKDNEQFF.

This rearrangement joins TRBV13 to TRBJ1-2; 7 bases match TRBD1. CDR1 is PRHDT, CDR2 FYEKMQ, per germline (reference sequence). With V trimmed by 0 bases and J by 6 bases, 4 bases remained unmatched. The CDR3 covers 14 residues. CDR3 loop: CASSLGSGGNGYTF. CDR3 nucleotides: TGTGCCAGCAGCTTAGGGTCAGGGGGTAATGGCTACACCTTC.

The chain recombines TRBV5-1 with TRBJ2-1; TRBD2 aligns across 16 bases. The CDR3 totals 16 residues. In germline, CDR1 is SGHRS, CDR2 YFSETQ. The ends lost 6 bases at V and 9 bases at J; junction bases unmatched: 9. For the CDR3, the DNA is TGCGCCAGCACTCTGGTGGGGACTAGCGGGAGGGGTGAGCAGTTCTTC. This translates into CASTLVGTSGRGEQFF.

The chain links TRBV19 to TRBJ2-5; 7 bases are a match to TRBD2. The ends lost 4 bases at V and 4 bases at J; junction bases unmatched: 9. The germline gives CDR1 LNHDA, CDR2 SQIVND (reference sequence). The CDR3 sequence is 15 residues long. For the CDR3, the DNA is TGTGCCAGTAGTACTGGGTCAGCGGGACTAGAGACCCAGTACTTC. It is translated as CASSTGSAGLETQYF.

The rearrangement uses TRBV5-1 and TRBJ2-1; 8 bases line up with TRBD2. The CDR3 contains 15 residues. CDR1 and CDR2 (germline): SGHRS, YFSETQ. V gave up 4 bases and J gave up 3 bases; unmatched junction bases: 6. CDR3 bases: TGCGCCAGCAGCCGGTCCGGGACTAGCTACAATGAGCAGTTCTTC. Protein: CASSRSGTSYNEQFF. The full variable domain, completed using reference TRBV5-1 and TRBJ2-1, is KAGVTQTPRYLIKTRGQQVTLSCSPISGHRSVSWYQQTPGQGLQFLFEYFSETQRNKGNFPGRFSGRQFSNSRSEMNVSTLELGDSALYLCASSRSGTSYNEQFFGPGTRLTVL.